This T cell receptor (beta chain) was sequenced during a study of PD-L1 blockade in urothelial cancer. Study-level background: At 6 weeks and at 3 weeks (second dose) after treatment start, blood was analyzed. Blood samples had a median of 141,255 T cells.

A single count supports this clone. Trimming removed 6 bases from V and 5 bases from J, with 19 bases in between. This CDR3 has 15 residues. Germline V gene lookup returns CDR1 SNHLY and CDR2 FYNNEI. Data came from immunoSEQ multiplex PCR; TCRdb stores just in-frame clones and leaves some out. This sample has about 76,000 clones, with approximately 89% found just once. Documented time point: peripheral blood 6 weeks after treatment start. Locally advanced or metastatic urothelial carcinoma affected the patients. Sample contribution per patient ranged from 1 to 8, covering pretreatment and on-treatment.

The clonotype was recovered from a woman at least 80 years old with urothelial cancer. The genes are TRBV2 and TRBJ1-1, with D unresolved. The source was PBMCs, collected around atezolizumab (anti-PD-L1) treatment. CDR3 in amino acids: CASSPPGVDWTEAFF. In DNA, the CDR3 is TGTGCCAGCAGCCCCCCGGGAGTCGACTGGACTGAAGCTTTCTTT.